This T cell receptor beta chain was captured by sequencing in a study of blood T cell repertoires in COVID-19. The wider study: From T cells, B-cell-depleted T cells, or PBMCs came the material, which was cDNA or gDNA.

Data came from immunoSEQ multiplex PCR; TCRdb stores just in-frame clones and leaves some out. Of roughly 500,000 clones in the sample, over 75% are singletons; the top ten hold approximately 1.8%. Which cohort a participant joined came from the clinical history participants gave. Germline V CDR1 and CDR2: SGDLS, YYNGEE. V lost 0 bases, J lost 6 bases, and 15 bases lay in between. This CDR3 has 15 amino acids. This clonotype originated in a woman in her thirties or forties who had recovered from COVID-19. Sequenced input: PBMCs or T cells enriched from blood (not recorded which). The V call is TRBV9, the J call TRBJ1-2; D unresolved. CDR3 in amino acids: CASSVGEGSRNGYTF. The DNA for the CDR3 is TGTGCCAGCAGCGTAGGCGAGGGCTCGAGGAATGGCTACACCTTC.